This T cell receptor beta chain was found in a study of T-cell memory formation after mild COVID-19. Background on the study: TCR clustering was largely donor specific.

As for this clonotype: Its antigen remains unknown.

TCRdb reanalysed the 5' RACE reads using MiXCR and keeps one entry per CDR3 protein. The data hold 200,000 to 250,000 distinct CDR3 sequences, with just over 9.5% observed a single time. Findings and limits, study-wide: The study detected some responding clones in pre-infection memory, suggesting cross-reactive memory joined.

The CDR3 consists of 11 residues. Germline V gene lookup returns CDR1 ENHRY and CDR2 SYGVKD. V was clipped by 6 bases and J by 4 bases, with 6 bases between them. This clonotype was obtained from a young man who had mild COVID-19 (a few samples of this study predate the infection). Cell type and time point are not known. Sample: PBMCs or a T cell subset sorted from them (not recorded which). The chain is built from TRBV10-3 and TRBJ2-5; D is unclear. This CDR3 is CAIRAGETQYF. CDR3 coding DNA: TGTGCCATCAGGGCAGGAGAGACCCAGTACTTC.